The 13 T cell receptor beta chains below come from one sample, sequenced in a study of T cells in localized non-small cell lung cancer. Sequenced by immunoSEQ multiplex PCR; TCRdb stores in-frame clones only, minus some. The data hold almost 65,000 clones, with 90% observed a single time. Sequenced here: peripheral blood, sampled before any cancer treatment. The source is a woman aged 40 to 75 with stage I lung adenocarcinoma.

The V gene is TRBV29-1, the J gene TRBJ2-5; TRBD2 aligns across 12 bases. This CDR3 contains 18 residues. Trimming at V came to 0 bases and at J to 5 bases, leaving 13 bases not matched to a gene. Germline loops: CDR1 SQVTM, CDR2 ANQGSEA. CDR3 nucleotides: TGCAGCGTTGAAGAATGGACTAGCGGGGAGACCTCCTGGGAGACCCAGTACTTC. It encodes CSVEEWTSGETSWETQYF.

V and J are TRBV19 and TRBJ1-1, with a weak D call TRBD1 (5 bases). This CDR3 has 13 amino acids. V shed 7 bases and J shed 0 bases, with 9 bases lying between them. Germline loops: CDR1 LNHDA, CDR2 SQIVND (reference sequence). The CDR3 region is CASMGDLNTEAFF. For the CDR3, the DNA is TGTGCCAGTATGGGGGATTTGAACACTGAAGCTTTCTTT.

The V gene is TRBV28, the J gene TRBJ2-1; D unresolved. Deletions cut 8 bases from V and 0 bases from J, with 11 bases between. There are 14 residues in the CDR3. The V gene's germline CDR1 is MDHEN and CDR2 SYDVKM. The CDR3 DNA reads as TGTGCCAGCGAAAAATCCCGCTCCTACAATGAGCAGTTCTTC. This sequence encodes CASEKSRSYNEQFF.

The chain recombines TRBV7-9 with TRBJ1-1; perhaps TRBD1 as D (6 bases). V gave up 5 bases and J gave up 1 base, with 14 bases separating them. Germline values: CDR1 SEHNR, CDR2 FQNEAQ (reference sequence). This CDR3 region has 15 residues. The CDR3 DNA reads TGTGCCAGCAGCCCATTCGGGACACAGAACACTGAAGCTTTCTTT. The encoded protein is CASSPFGTQNTEAFF.

The chain links TRBV27 to TRBJ2-5, with D possibly TRBD2 on 5 matching bases. The CDR3 has 16 amino acids. V lost 8 bases and J 5 bases, leaving 24 bases between the germline ends. Germline V lookup: CDR1 MNHEY, CDR2 SMNVEV (reference sequence). CDR3 sequence reads: CASLLTGEESRETQYF. The CDR3 DNA reads as TGTGCCAGCCTACTAACCGGGGAAGAAAGTAGGGAGACCCAGTACTTC.

The chain has TRBV10-3 and TRBJ1-5; no definite D call. The CDR3 is 13 amino acids. The germline V and J ends were trimmed by 2 bases and 6 bases, with 8 bases remaining between them. Germline V gene lookup returns CDR1 ENHRY and CDR2 SYGVKD. The CDR3 reads CAISETRTQPQHF. The CDR3 region has the DNA TGTGCCATCAGTGAGACCAGGACTCAGCCCCAGCATTTT.

The CDR3 protein is CASSLDYGYTF. The CDR3 DNA sequence: TGTGCCAGCAGCTTAGACTATGGCTACACCTTC. This chain joins TRBV7-2 and TRBJ1-2; D unclear. Germline loops: CDR1 SGHTA, CDR2 FQGNSA. Trimming pared 1 base from V and 3 bases from J, leaving 0 bases between. The CDR3 has 11 amino acids. Variable domain in full (rest from reference TRBV7-2 and TRBJ1-2): GAGVSQSPSNKVTEKGKDVELRCDPISGHTALYWYRQSLGQGLEFLIYFQGNSAPDKSGLPSDRFSAERTGGSVSTLTIQRTQQEDSAVYLCASSLDYGYTFGSGTRLTVV.

The chain recombines TRBV20-1 with TRBJ1-2; D unclear. V was shortened by 3 bases and J by 8 bases, with 10 bases between the two germline ends. Germline loops: CDR1 DFQATT, CDR2 SNEGSKA (reference sequence). The CDR3 sequence is 11 residues long. CDR3 in DNA: TGCAGTGCTAGTCGAGTTTCCGGCTACACCTTC. Amino acids: CSASRVSGYTF.

V is TRBV9 and J is TRBJ1-3; D remains unclear. In germline, CDR1 is SGDLS, CDR2 YYNGEE. The CDR3 is 14 residues long. V was clipped by 1 base and J by 2 bases, with 7 bases between them. This chain's CDR3 is CASSVSGAGNTIYF. The CDR3 DNA reads TGTGCCAGCAGCGTATCCGGGGCTGGAAACACCATATATTTT.

In DNA form, the CDR3 reads TGTGCCAGCAGTATTCAGGACGGCTACGAGCAGTACTTC. Encoded protein: CASSIQDGYEQYF. The J gene is TRBJ2-7, the V gene TRBV6-1; D is uncertain. The CDR3 has 13 amino acids. CDR1 and CDR2 from the germline V gene are MNHNS and SASEGT. V shed 5 bases and J shed 3 bases, with 11 bases lying between them.

The V and J genes are TRBV7-9 and TRBJ2-1; 7 bases are shared with TRBD1. The CDR3 is made up of 15 amino acids. CDR1 and CDR2 from the germline V gene are SEHNR and FQNEAQ (reference sequence). V trimming: 1 base; J trimming: 6 bases; junction bases outside the gene matches: 6. CDR3 protein: CASSLGQGGANEQFF. The CDR3 DNA reads TGTGCCAGCAGCTTAGGACAGGGTGGGGCCAATGAGCAGTTCTTC. Together with reference TRBV7-9 and TRBJ2-1, the CDR3 gives the full variable domain: DTGVSQNPRHKITKRGQNVTFRCDPISEHNRLYWYRQTLGQGPEFLTYFQNEAQLEKSRLLSDRFSAERPKGSFSTLEIQRTEQGDSAMYLCASSLGQGGANEQFFGPGTRLTVL.

V usage is TRBV10-3 and J usage is TRBJ1-1; possibly TRBD1 for D (6 bases). Deletions cut 10 bases from V and 9 bases from J, with 18 bases between. CDR1 and CDR2 from the germline V gene are ENHRY and SYGVKD. CDR3 size: 12 residues. This CDR3 reads CASRQDNTKAFF. The CDR3, as DNA: TGTGCCAGCCGACAGGATAATACAAAAGCTTTCTTT.

The chain combines TRBV28 with TRBJ1-1; D is possibly TRBD1 (5 bases). The ends were cut back, 7 bases at V and 6 bases at J, with 18 bases in the middle. Germline V gene lookup returns CDR1 MDHEN and CDR2 SYDVKM. The CDR3 is 14 residues long. The CDR3 region has the DNA TGTGCCAGCATTGCATCCAGGGTGCGTCCTGAAGCTTTCTTT. It specifies CASIASRVRPEAFF.